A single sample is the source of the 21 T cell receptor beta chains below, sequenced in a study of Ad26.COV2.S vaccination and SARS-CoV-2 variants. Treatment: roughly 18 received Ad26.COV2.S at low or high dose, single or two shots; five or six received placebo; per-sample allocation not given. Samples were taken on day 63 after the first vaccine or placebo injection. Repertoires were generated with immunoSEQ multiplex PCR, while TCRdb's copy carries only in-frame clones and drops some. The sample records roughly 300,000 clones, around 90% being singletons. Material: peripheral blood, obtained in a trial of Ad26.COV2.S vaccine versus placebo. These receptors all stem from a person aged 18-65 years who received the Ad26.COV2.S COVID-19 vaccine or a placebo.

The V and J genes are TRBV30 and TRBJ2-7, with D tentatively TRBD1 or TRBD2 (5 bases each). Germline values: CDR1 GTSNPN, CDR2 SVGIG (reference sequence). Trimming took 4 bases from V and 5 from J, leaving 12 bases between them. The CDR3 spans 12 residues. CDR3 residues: CAWTRGVHEQYF. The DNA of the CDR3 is TGTGCCTGGACCAGAGGGGTCCACGAGCAGTACTTC.

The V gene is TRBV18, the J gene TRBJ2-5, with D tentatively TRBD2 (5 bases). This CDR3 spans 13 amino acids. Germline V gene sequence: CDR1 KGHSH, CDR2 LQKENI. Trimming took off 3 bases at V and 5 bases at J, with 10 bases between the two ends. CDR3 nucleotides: TGTGCCAGCTCACCGTCGGAGGAGGAGACCCAGTACTTC. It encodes CASSPSEEETQYF. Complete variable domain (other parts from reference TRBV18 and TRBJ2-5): NAGVMQNPRHLVRRRGQEARLRCSPMKGHSHVYWYRQLPEEGLKFMVYLQKENIIDESGMPKERFSAEFPKEGPSILRIQQVVRGDSAAYFCASSPSEEETQYFGPGTRLLVL.

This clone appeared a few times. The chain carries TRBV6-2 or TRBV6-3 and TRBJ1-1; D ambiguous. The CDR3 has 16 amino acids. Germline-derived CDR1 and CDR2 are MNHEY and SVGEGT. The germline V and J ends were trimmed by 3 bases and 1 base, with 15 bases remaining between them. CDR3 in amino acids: CASSYASAAQNTEAFF. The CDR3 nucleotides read TGTGCCAGCAGTTATGCGTCGGCTGCGCAGAACACTGAAGCTTTCTTT.

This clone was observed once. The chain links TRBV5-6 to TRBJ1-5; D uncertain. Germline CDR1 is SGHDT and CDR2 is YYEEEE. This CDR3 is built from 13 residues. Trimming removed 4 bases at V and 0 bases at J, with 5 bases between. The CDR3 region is CASSKYSNQPQHF. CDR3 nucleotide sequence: TGTGCCAGCAGCAAATATAGCAATCAGCCCCAGCATTTT.

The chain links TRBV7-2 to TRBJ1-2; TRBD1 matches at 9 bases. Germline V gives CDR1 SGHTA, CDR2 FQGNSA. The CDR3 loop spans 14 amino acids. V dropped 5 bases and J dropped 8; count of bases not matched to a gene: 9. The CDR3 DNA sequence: TGTGCCAGCAGCCCCGGGACAGGGAGGTGGGGCTACACCTTC. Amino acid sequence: CASSPGTGRWGYTF.

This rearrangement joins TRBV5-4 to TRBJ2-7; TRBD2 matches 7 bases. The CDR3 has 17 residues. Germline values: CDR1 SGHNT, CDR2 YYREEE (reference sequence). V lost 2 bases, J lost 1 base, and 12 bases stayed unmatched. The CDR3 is CASSFGAGVARSYEQYF. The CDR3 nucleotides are TGTGCCAGCAGCTTCGGTGCGGGAGTCGCGCGATCCTACGAGCAGTACTTC.

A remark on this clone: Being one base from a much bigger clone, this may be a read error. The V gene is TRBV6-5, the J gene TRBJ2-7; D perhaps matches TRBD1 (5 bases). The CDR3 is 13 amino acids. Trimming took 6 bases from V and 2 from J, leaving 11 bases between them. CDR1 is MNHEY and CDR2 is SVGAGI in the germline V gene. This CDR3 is CASSQVRAYEQYF. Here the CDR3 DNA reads TGTGCCAGCAGCCAAGTCAGGGCCTACGAGCAGTACTTC.

CDR3 in amino acids: CASSLSRSQAMNTEAFF. CDR3 DNA sequence: TGTGCCAGCAGCTTATCTAGGTCCCAGGCAATGAACACTGAAGCTTTCTTT. V is TRBV7-6 and J is TRBJ1-1; D not certain. CDR3 length: 17 residues. Between the trimmed V and J ends, which lost 2 bases and 0 bases, there was a span of 16 bases. The germline CDR1 and CDR2 sequences are SGHVS and FNYEAQ.

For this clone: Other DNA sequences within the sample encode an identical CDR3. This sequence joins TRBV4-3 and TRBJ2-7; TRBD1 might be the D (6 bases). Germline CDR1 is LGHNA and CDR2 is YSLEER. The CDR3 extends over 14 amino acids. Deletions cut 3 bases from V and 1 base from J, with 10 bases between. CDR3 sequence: CASSQGRGSYEQYF. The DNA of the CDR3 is TGCGCCAGCAGCCAGGGCAGGGGATCCTACGAGCAGTACTTC.

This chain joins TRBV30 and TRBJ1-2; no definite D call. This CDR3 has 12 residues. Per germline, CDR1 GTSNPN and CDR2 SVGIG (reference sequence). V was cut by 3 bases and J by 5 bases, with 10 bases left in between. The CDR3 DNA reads TGTGCCTGGAGCCCGGCCTTTTATGGCTACACCTTC. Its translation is CAWSPAFYGYTF. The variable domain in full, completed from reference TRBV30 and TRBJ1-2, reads SQTIHQWPATLVQPVGSPLSLECTVEGTSNPNLYWYRQAAGRGLQLLFYSVGIGQISSEVPQNLSASRPQDRQFILSSKKLLLSDSGFYLCAWSPAFYGYTFGSGTRLTVV.

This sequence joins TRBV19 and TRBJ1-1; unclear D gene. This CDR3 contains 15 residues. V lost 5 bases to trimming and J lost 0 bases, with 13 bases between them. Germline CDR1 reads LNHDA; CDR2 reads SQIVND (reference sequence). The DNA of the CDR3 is TGTGCCAGTAGTGAGGAGGGCGACATGAACACTGAAGCTTTCTTT. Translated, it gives CASSEEGDMNTEAFF.

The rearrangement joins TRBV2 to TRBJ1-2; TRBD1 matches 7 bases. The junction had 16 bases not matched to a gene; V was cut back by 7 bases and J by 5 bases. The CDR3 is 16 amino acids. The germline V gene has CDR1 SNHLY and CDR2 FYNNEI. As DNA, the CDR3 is TGTGCCAGCATCCGAGGGTCCGGGACAGTCACGTATGGCTACACCTTC. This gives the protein CASIRGSGTVTYGYTF.

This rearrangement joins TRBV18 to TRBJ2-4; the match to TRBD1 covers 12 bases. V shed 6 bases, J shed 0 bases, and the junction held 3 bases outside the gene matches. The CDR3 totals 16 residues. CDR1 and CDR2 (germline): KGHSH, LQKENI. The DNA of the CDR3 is TGTGCCAGCTCGAGGGACAGGGGGCAAGCCAAAAACATTCAGTACTTC. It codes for CASSRDRGQAKNIQYF.

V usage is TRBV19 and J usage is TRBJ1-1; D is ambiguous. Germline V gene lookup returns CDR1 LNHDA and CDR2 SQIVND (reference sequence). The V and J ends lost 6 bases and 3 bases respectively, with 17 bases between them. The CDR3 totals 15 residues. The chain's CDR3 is CASSNLQTLDTEAFF. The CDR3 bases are TGTGCCAGTAGCAATCTTCAAACATTGGACACTGAAGCTTTCTTT.

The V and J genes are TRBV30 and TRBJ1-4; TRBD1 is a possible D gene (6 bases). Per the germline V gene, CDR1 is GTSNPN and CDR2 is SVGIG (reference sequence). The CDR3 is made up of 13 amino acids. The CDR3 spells CGVSQGPSEKLFF. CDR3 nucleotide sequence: TGTGGAGTGAGTCAGGGGCCAAGCGAAAAACTGTTTTTT.

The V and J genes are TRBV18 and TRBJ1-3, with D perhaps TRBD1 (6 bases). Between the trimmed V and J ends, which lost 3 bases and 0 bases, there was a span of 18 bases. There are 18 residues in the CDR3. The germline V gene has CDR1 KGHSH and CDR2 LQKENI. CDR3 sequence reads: CASSPQRSRGYSGNTIYF. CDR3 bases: TGTGCCAGCTCACCGCAACGGTCCAGGGGCTACTCTGGAAACACCATATATTTT.

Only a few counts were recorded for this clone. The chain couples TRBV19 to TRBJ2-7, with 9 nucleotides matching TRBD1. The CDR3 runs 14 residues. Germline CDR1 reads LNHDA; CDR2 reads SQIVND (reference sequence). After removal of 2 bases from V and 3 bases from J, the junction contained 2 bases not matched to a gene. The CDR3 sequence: CASSITGGVYEQYF. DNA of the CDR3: TGTGCCAGTAGTATAACAGGGGGCGTCTACGAGCAGTACTTC.

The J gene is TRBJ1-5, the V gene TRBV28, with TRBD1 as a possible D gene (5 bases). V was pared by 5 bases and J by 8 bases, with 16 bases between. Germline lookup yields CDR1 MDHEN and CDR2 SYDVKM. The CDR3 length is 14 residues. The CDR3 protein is CASSGAGSGEPQHF. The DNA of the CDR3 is TGTGCCAGCAGTGGGGCAGGGAGTGGCGAGCCCCAGCATTTT.

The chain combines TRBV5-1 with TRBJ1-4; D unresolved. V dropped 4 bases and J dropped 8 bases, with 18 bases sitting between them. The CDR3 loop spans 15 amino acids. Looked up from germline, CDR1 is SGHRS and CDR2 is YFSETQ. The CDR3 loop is CASSPTGERNEKLFF. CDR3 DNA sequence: TGCGCCAGCAGCCCAACCGGAGAACGGAACGAAAAACTGTTTTTT. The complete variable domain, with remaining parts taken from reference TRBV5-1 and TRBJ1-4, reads KAGVTQTPRYLIKTRGQQVTLSCSPISGHRSVSWYQQTPGQGLQFLFEYFSETQRNKGNFPGRFSGRQFSNSRSEMNVSTLELGDSALYLCASSPTGERNEKLFFGSGTQLSVL.

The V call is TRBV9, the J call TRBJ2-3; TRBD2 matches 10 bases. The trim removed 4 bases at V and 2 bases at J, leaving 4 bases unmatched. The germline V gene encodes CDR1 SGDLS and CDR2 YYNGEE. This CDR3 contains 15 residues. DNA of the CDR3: TGTGCCAGCAGCCTAGCGGGAGTGCCCACAGATACGCAGTATTTT. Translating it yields CASSLAGVPTDTQYF.

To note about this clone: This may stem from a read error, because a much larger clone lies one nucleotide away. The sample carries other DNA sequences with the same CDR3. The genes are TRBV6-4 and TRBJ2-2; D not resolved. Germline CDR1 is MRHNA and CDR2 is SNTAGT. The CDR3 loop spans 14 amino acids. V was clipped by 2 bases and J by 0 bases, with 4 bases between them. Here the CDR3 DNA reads TGTGCCAGCAGTGACGGGACGAACACCGGGGAGCTGTTTTTT. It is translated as CASSDGTNTGELFF.